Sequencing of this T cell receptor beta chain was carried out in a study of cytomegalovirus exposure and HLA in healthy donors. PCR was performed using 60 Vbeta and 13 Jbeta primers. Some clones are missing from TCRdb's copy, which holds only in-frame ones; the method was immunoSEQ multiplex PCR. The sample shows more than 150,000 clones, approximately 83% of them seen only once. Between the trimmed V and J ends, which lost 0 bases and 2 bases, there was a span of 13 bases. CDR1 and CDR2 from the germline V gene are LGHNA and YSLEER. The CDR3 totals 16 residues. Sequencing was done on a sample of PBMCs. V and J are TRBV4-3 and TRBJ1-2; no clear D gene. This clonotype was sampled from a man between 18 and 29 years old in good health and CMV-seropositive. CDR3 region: CASSQDNGVDNYGYTF. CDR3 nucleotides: TGCGCCAGCAGCCAAGATAACGGGGTCGACAACTATGGCTACACCTTC.